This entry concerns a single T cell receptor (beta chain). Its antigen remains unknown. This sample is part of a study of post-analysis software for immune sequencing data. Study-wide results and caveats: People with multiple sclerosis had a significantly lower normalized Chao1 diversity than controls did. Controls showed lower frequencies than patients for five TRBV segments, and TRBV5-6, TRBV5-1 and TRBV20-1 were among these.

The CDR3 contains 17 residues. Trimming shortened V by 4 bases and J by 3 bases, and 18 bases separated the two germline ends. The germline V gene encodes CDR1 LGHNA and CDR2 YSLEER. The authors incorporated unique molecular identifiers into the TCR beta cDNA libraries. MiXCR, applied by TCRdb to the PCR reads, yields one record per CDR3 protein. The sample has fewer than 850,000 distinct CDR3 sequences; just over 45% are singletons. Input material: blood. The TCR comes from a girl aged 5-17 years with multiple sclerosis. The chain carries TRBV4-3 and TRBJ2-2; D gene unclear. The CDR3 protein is CASSPFAPQPYTGELFF. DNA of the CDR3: TGCGCCAGCAGCCCCTTTGCCCCGCAACCCTACACCGGGGAGCTGTTTTTT.